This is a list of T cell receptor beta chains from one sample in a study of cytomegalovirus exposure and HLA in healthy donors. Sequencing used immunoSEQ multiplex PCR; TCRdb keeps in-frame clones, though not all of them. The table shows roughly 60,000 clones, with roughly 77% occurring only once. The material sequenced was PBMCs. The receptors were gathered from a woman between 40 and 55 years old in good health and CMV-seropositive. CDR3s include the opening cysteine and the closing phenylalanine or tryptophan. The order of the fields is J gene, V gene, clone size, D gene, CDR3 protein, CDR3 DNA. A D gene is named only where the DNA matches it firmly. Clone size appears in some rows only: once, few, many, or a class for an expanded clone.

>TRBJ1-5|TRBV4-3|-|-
CASSPDSSNQPQHF
TGCGCCAGCAGCCCAGACTCTAGCAATCAGCCCCAGCATTTT
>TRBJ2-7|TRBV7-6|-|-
CASSVGPTYEQYF
TGTGCCAGCAGCGTCGGTCCCACGTACGAGCAGTACTTC
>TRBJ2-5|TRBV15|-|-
CATSRDGTLAGETQYF
TGTGCCACCAGCAGAGATGGGACACTGGCAGGAGAGACCCAGTACTTC
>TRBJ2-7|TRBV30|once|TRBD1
CAWATGNEQYF
TGTGCCTGGGCGACAGGGAACGAGCAGTACTTC
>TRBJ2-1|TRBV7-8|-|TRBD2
CASSFVAGALNAKQFF
TGTGCCAGCAGCTTTGTAGCGGGGGCCCTCAATGCGAAGCAGTTCTTC
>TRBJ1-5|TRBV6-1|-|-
CASSEATLGYQPQHF
TGTGCCAGCAGTGAAGCGACTTTGGGTTATCAGCCCCAGCATTTT
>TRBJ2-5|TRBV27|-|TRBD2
CASNRLAGGLLRETQYF
TGTGCCAGCAACAGACTAGCGGGGGGGCTATTACGAGAGACCCAGTACTTC
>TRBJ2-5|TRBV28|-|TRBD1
CASRGQLETQYF
TGTGCCAGCAGGGGACAGTTAGAGACCCAGTACTTC
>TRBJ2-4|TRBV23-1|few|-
CASGGSGKNIQYF
TGCGCCAGCGGAGGGAGCGGGAAAAACATTCAGTACTTC
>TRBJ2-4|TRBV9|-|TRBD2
CASSVGLAGGNIQYF
TGTGCCAGCAGCGTAGGACTAGCGGGGGGAAACATTCAGTACTTC
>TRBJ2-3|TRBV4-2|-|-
CASSQEASAGTQYF
TGTGCCAGCAGCCAAGAGGCTTCGGCGGGTACGCAGTATTTT
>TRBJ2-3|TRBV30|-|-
CAGSEGGLDTQYF
TGTGCCGGATCCGAGGGGGGGCTCGATACGCAGTATTTT
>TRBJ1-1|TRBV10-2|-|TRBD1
CASSAGGTEAFF
TGCGCCAGCTCCGCAGGGGGCACTGAAGCTTTCTTT
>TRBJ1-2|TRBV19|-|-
CASKFWTTGGYTF
TGTGCCAGTAAATTTTGGACCACGGGGGGCTACACCTTC
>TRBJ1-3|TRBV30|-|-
CAGTGPGGNTIYF
TGTGCCGGAACAGGACCTGGTGGAAACACCATATATTTT
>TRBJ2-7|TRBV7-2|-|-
CASSSLLPQNQYEQYF
TGTGCCAGCAGCTCCCTCCTCCCACAGAATCAATACGAGCAGTACTTC
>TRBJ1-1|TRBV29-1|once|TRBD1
CSVGTGLNTEAFF
TGCAGCGTTGGGACAGGGCTGAACACTGAAGCTTTCTTT
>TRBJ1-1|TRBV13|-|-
CASSPAGPTEAFF
TGTGCCAGCAGCCCAGCGGGCCCCACTGAAGCTTTCTTT
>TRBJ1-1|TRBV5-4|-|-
CASSLGGGNTEAFF
TGTGCCAGCAGCTTGGGCGGGGGGAACACTGAAGCTTTCTTT
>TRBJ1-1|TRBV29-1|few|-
CSVERLRVTEAFF
TGCAGCGTTGAAAGACTGAGGGTGACTGAAGCTTTCTTT
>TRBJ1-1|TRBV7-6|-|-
CASSLAVRGKRVNTEAFF
TGTGCCAGCAGCTTAGCGGTCCGGGGGAAGAGGGTGAACACTGAAGCTTTCTTT
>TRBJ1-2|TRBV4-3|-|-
CASSQRGSYGYTF
TGCGCCAGCAGCCAAAGGGGCAGCTATGGCTACACCTTC
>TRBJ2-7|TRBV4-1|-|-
CASSRRIGGASYEQYF
TGCGCCAGCAGCCGGAGGATTGGAGGGGCGTCCTACGAGCAGTACTTC
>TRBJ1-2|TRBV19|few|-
CASSHGQSLFYGYTF
TGTGCCAGTAGTCACGGACAGTCACTATTTTATGGCTACACCTTC
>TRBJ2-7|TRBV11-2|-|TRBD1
CASSLGQGEYEQYF
TGTGCCAGCAGCTTAGGGCAGGGGGAATACGAGCAGTACTTC
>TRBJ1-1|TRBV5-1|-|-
CASSSRTPNTEAFF
TGCGCCAGCAGCTCTCGGACACCCAACACTGAAGCTTTCTTT
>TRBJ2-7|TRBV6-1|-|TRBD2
CAGLGLSYEQYF
TGTGCCGGACTAGGACTGTCCTACGAGCAGTACTTC
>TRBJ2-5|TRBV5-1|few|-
CASSYTGMAREEQYF
TGCGCCAGCAGCTATACAGGGATGGCGCGAGAAGAGCAGTACTTC
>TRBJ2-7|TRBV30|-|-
CAWSFTGYGYEQYF
TGTGCCTGGAGTTTCACCGGGTATGGCTACGAGCAGTACTTC
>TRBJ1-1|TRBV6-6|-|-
CASSYGTPPGTEAFF
TGTGCCAGCAGTTACGGGACTCCTCCCGGCACTGAAGCTTTCTTT
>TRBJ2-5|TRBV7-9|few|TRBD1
CASSPGTGEIVETQYF
TGTGCCAGCAGCCCTGGGACAGGGGAGATTGTAGAGACCCAGTACTTC
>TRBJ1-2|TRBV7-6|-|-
CASSLDSRRYGYTF
TGTGCCAGCAGCTTAGATAGCAGACGTTATGGCTACACCTTC
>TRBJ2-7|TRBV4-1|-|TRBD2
CASSQVGSSGGPYEQYF
TGCGCCAGCAGCCAAGTCGGTTCTAGCGGGGGGCCCTACGAGCAGTACTTC
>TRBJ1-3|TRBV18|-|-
CASSPPGNSGNTIYF
TGTGCCAGCTCACCTCCGGGGAACTCTGGAAACACCATATATTTT
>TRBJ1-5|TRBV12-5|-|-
CASGFGQGRGQPQHF
TGTGCTAGTGGTTTCGGGCAGGGGAGGGGTCAGCCCCAGCATTTT
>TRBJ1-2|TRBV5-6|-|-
CASSLGRPRGGYTF
TGTGCCAGCAGCTTGGGACGGCCTAGGGGTGGCTACACCTTC
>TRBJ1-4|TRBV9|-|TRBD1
CASSAGTGVSEKLFF
TGTGCCAGCAGCGCGGGGACAGGGGTGTCTGAAAAACTGTTTTTT
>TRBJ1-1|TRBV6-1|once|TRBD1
CASSGQGHTEAFF
TGTGCCAGCAGTGGACAGGGGCACACTGAAGCTTTCTTT
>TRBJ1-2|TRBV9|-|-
CASSTTGLHYGYTF
TGTGCCAGCAGCACTACAGGGTTGCACTATGGCTACACCTTC
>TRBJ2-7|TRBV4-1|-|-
CASREQGTYEQYF
TGCGCCAGCAGGGAGCAGGGGACCTACGAGCAGTACTTC
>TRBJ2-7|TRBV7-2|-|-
CASSFHMGEPEQYF
TGTGCCAGCAGCTTCCATATGGGAGAGCCCGAGCAGTACTTC
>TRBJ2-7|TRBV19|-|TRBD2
CASSISKRGADEQYF
TGTGCCAGTAGTATATCAAAGCGGGGGGCGGACGAGCAGTACTTC
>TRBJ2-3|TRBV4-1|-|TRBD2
CASSQGGAGGDTQYF
TGCGCCAGCAGCCAAGGGGGGGCGGGAGGGGATACGCAGTATTTT
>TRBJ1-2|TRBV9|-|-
CASTKKGPRGYGYTF
TGTGCCAGCACCAAGAAAGGCCCGCGGGGCTATGGCTACACCTTC
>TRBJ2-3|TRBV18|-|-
CASSPSSTDTQYF
TGTGCCAGCTCACCCTCTAGCACAGATACGCAGTATTTT
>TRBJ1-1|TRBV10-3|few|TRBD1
CAIRGGQGQVGTEAFF
TGTGCCATCAGGGGGGGACAGGGGCAGGTTGGCACTGAAGCTTTCTTT
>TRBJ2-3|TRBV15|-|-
CATSREARRGAGADTQYF
TGTGCCACCAGCAGAGAGGCGCGACGGGGGGCCGGGGCGGATACGCAGTATTTT
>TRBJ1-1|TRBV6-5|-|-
CASTYRAEGVTEAFF
TGTGCCAGCACCTACCGGGCAGAAGGGGTTACTGAAGCTTTCTTT
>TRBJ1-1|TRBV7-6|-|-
CASSLSQGNTEAFF
TGTGCCAGCAGCTTGTCACAGGGGAACACTGAAGCTTTCTTT
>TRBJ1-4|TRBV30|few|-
CAWSEVGPNEKLFF
TGTGCCTGGAGTGAGGTGGGGCCTAATGAAAAACTGTTTTTT
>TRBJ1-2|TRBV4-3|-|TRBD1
CASSPIQGDYGYTF
TGCGCCAGCAGCCCAATACAGGGGGACTATGGCTACACCTTC
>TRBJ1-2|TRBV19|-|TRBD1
CASTRGPDYGYTF
TGTGCCAGTACCAGGGGGCCCGACTATGGCTACACCTTC
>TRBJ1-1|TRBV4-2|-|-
CASSQEPTTLNTEAFF
TGTGCCAGCAGCCAAGAACCCACGACTTTGAACACTGAAGCTTTCTTT
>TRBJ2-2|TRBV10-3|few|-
CAINTAGSGELFF
TGTGCCATCAACACCGCGGGGTCCGGGGAGCTGTTTTTT
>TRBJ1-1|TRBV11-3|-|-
CASSYTGNTEAFF
TGTGCCAGCAGCTATACAGGGAACACTGAAGCTTTCTTT
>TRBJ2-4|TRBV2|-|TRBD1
CASGGTGEKVDIQYF
TGTGCCAGCGGGGGGACAGGCGAGAAAGTAGACATTCAGTACTTC
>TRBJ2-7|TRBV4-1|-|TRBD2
CASSPLAGETKQYF
TGCGCCAGCAGCCCTCTAGCGGGGGAAACGAAGCAGTACTTC